This T cell receptor beta chain was retrieved from a study of vaccination effects on CD4 cells after COVID-19. This clone showed up just a few times. Its specificity is not known. The V gene lost 1 base and the J gene lost 2 bases, with 12 bases spanning the gap. The CDR3 runs 16 residues. Germline values: CDR1 LGHDT, CDR2 YNNKEL (reference sequence). Investigators separated out CD4+ T cells once approximately 10 days of culture had passed. Between March and December 2020, the person had a SARS-CoV-2 infection that PCR confirmed. Either the BNT162b2 or mRNA-1273 vaccine was given to participants in two doses. The protocol was immunoSEQ multiplex PCR, while the TCRdb copy is restricted to in-frame clones and leaves out a portion. The table has 40,000 to 45,000 clones, less than 85% seen once.

This clonotype was sampled from a human donor who had a prior SARS-CoV-2 infection. This chain links TRBV3-1 (or the pseudogene TRBV3-2) with TRBJ1-5; D possibly corresponds to TRBD1 (5 bases). The input for sequencing was CD4+ T cells from PBMCs cultured without peptide, taken after COVID-19 vaccination. Here the CDR3 DNA reads TGTGCCAGCAGCCAAGGATGGGGCGGCCGCAATCAGCCCCAGCATTTT. Its protein product is CASSQGWGGRNQPQHF.